The clone carrying this T cell receptor delta chain was seen only a few times. The protein TCRdb gives is from a much larger clone and does not agree with this DNA's translation at residue 11, likely a read error; the protein shown here comes from the DNA. The CDR3 consists of 21 residues. J was trimmed by 2 bases and V by 0 bases; bases with no gene match: 19. The V gene's germline CDR1 is GEAIGNYY and CDR2 EKD. TCRdb reran clone calling via CATT on the RT-PCR reads. The table lists over 5,000 delta-chain clones, roughly 2% of them singletons. This sample was taken from a study of gamma-delta T cells after stem cell transplantation.

The chain recombines TRDV2 with TRDJ1, with 11 bases fitting TRDD3. The sequenced sample was gamma-delta T cells. The TCR originated in a human donor. It is not recorded whose cells these are; they may come from a transplant donor. CDR3 sequence reads: CACDTVRVLPYWGIGTDKLIF. The CDR3 bases are TGTGCCTGTGACACCGTCCGAGTTCTCCCCTACTGGGGGATAGGGACCGATAAACTCATCTTT.